This T cell receptor (beta chain) was documented in a study of Graves' ophthalmopathy and Graves' hyperthyroidism. Overall study findings and caveats: A 13-signature model separated ophthalmopathy from stable hyperthyroidism, reaching 87.88% sensitivity and approximately 81% specificity cross-validated.

RNA transcripts were the source from which TCR beta CDR3 regions were amplified. First-round RT-PCR employed HTBI primers, with a second-round multiplex PCR after it. MiXCR, applied by TCRdb to the multiplex PCR reads, yields one record per CDR3 protein. The sample has about 400,000 distinct CDR3 sequences, over 20% seen once. As regards this clonotype: Its antigen is currently unknown.

Trimming removed 5 bases from V and 4 bases from J, with 14 bases in between. CDR3 length: 14 residues. Germline lookup yields CDR1 SGHTA and CDR2 FQGNSA. Material for sequencing was peripheral blood. The V and J genes are TRBV7-2 and TRBJ1-2, with D possibly being TRBD1 (6 bases). This TCR came from a young woman with stable Graves' hyperthyroidism. CDR3: CASSTRQVLYGYTF. The CDR3 DNA sequence: TGTGCCAGCAGCACCCGACAGGTCCTCTATGGCTACACCTTC.